Below, 18 T cell receptor beta chains from the same sample are listed, as sequenced in a study of tumor and adjacent non-tumor tissue in lung cancer. Three rounds of nested PCR, following a modified ARM-PCR protocol, produced the TCRbeta library. TCRdb analysed the multiplex PCR reads with MiXCR anew, one entry per CDR3 protein. The table includes about 67,000 distinct CDR3 sequences, 76% detected once. This sample's RNA came from whole unsorted tissue. Distant lung tissue was collected more than 3 cm away from the tumor edge. Specimen: distant non-tumor lung tissue. The receptors originated from a man aged 55 to 70 with non-small cell lung cancer.

Concerning this clonotype itself: Being one base from a much bigger clone, this may be a read error. V gene TRBV4-1 combines with J gene TRBJ2-1, with D unclear. Germline-derived CDR1 and CDR2 are MGHRA and YSYEKL. The CDR3 has 12 amino acids. The CDR3 reads CTSSDIYNEQFF. Written as DNA, the CDR3 is TGCACCAGCTCCGACATATACAATGAGCAGTTCTTC.

The chain links TRBV11-3 to TRBJ2-3, with D possibly being TRBD2 (9 bases). The CDR3 totals 15 residues. Trimming took 7 bases from V and 5 from J, leaving 19 bases between them. In germline, CDR1 is SGHNT, CDR2 YENEEA. CDR3 residues: CASNSLAGQEDTQYF. The CDR3 DNA reads as TGTGCCAGCAACTCTCTAGCGGGACAGGAAGATACGCAGTATTTT.

On this clonotype itself: This sequence may be a read error, since a much larger clone differs from it by one base. The J gene is TRBJ1-1, the V gene TRBV6-6; TRBD1 matches 9 bases. Per germline, CDR1 MNHNY and CDR2 SVGAGI (reference sequence). CDR3 length: 14 amino acids. DNA of the CDR3: TGTGTCAGCACTGCCCGGACAGGGGTGACTGAAGCTTTCTTT. The encoded protein is CVSTARTGVTEAFF.

V gene TRBV5-6 combines with J gene TRBJ2-3; the D gene could be TRBD1 or TRBD2 (6 bases each). V lost 7 bases, J lost 7 bases, and 19 bases lay in between. This CDR3 is 14 amino acids long. Germline lookup yields CDR1 SGHDT and CDR2 YYEEEE. The CDR3 DNA reads as TGTGCCAGCTTCGACGGGGGCCGCGCAAATACGCAGTATTTT. Its protein product is CASFDGGRANTQYF.

This clonotype was observed many times. The chain carries TRBV6-2 or TRBV6-3 and TRBJ2-2; 9 bases line up with TRBD2. The CDR3 is 16 amino acids. Germline trimming cut 8 bases from V and 9 bases from J; bases unmatched to any gene: 16. Germline CDR1 MNHEY, CDR2 SVGEGT. CDR3 in DNA: TGTGCCAGCTTGAGGGCTAGCGGGATGAACACGAGGGAGCTGTTTTTT. Amino acids: CASLRASGMNTRELFF.

With respect to this clonotype: Relative to the germline gene, one junction end is altered; a read error may explain this. The rearrangement joins TRBV14 to TRBJ2-1; D is perhaps TRBD2 (5 bases). The CDR3 runs 15 residues. CDR1 is SGHDN and CDR2 is FVKESK in the germline V gene. The CDR3, as DNA: TGTACCAGCACCCGTTCTAGAGGGAGAGCTGATGAGCAGTTCTTC. Translating gives CTSTRSRGRADEQFF. The entire variable domain, with the rest obtained from reference TRBV14 and TRBJ2-1, is as follows: EAGVTQFPSHSVIEKGQTVTLRCDPISGHDNLYWYRRVMGKEIKFLLHFVKESKQDESGMPNNRFLAERTGGTYSTLKVQPAELEDSGVYFCTSTRSRGRADEQFFGPGTRLTVL.

The chain couples TRBV20-1 to TRBJ2-1; D might be TRBD2 (5 bases). Germline CDR1 is DFQATT and CDR2 is SNEGSKA (reference sequence). The V end lost 2 bases, the J end lost 7 bases, and 18 bases lay between the germline ends. The length of the CDR3 is 15 residues. For the CDR3, the DNA is TGCAGTGCTAGACTAGCCGGGGTAGTCTCAAATGAGCAGTTCTTC. It specifies CSARLAGVVSNEQFF.

Points on this clonotype: A read error is likely, as this CDR3 ends without the conserved phenylalanine or tryptophan. The limits of the CDR3 on the DNA are not certain, so only TCRdb's listed CDR3 is given. The chain joins TRBV6-1 to TRBJ2-1; the table's TRBD1 call for D was not verified on the DNA. Looked up from germline, CDR1 is MNHNS and CDR2 is SASEGT. The CDR3 extends over 16 residues, inclusive of both ends. The CDR3 sequence is CASSELQGRSRNERFS.

A word on this clonotype: One end of the junction is discordant with germline, which a read error may explain. V is TRBV5-1 and J is TRBJ2-7; D is tentatively TRBD1 or TRBD2 (6 bases each). This CDR3 region has 16 residues. The germline gives CDR1 SGHRS, CDR2 YFSETQ. The CDR3 DNA follows: TGCACCAGCAGCTCCGGCCCGGGACTGGGGGCCAACGAGCAGTACTTC. It translates to CTSSSGPGLGANEQYF.

The chain employs TRBV27 and TRBJ2-2; no reliable D call. This CDR3 comprises 13 residues. Trimming removed 7 bases from V and 8 bases from J, with 14 bases in between. Germline V gene data show CDR1 as MNHEY and CDR2 as SMNVEV (reference sequence). Here the CDR3 reads CASTQNLRGELFF. The CDR3 region has the DNA TGTGCCAGCACCCAGAATCTCAGAGGGGAGCTGTTTTTT.

This clonotype was detected only a few times. Just one base apart from a much larger clone, this may be a read error. The chain is built from TRBV28 and TRBJ1-2; D is undetermined. The CDR3 length is 13 residues. Germline CDR1 is MDHEN and CDR2 is SYDVKM. The ends were cut back, 7 bases at V and 4 bases at J, with 13 bases in the middle. The CDR3 DNA follows: TGTGCCAGCACTTTCGGGCACAGCTATGGCTACACCTTC. Its translation is CASTFGHSYGYTF.

Of note for this clonotype: A read error may produce the germline difference seen at one junction end. This chain links TRBV29-1 with TRBJ1-2; maybe TRBD1 (5 bases). CDR3 length equals 12 residues. CDR1 and CDR2 from the germline V gene are SQVTM and ANQGSEA. The CDR3 loop is CNVTETNYDYTF. The CDR3 nucleotides are TGCAACGTGACAGAAACTAACTATGACTACACCTTC.

CDR3 nucleotides: TGCGCCAGCAGCCAAGCATCGGGCGGGGATACCCAGTACTTC. Translating gives CASSQASGGDTQYF. This chain links TRBV4-1 with TRBJ2-5, with D maybe TRBD2 (6 bases). The CDR3 has 14 residues. Germline loops: CDR1 MGHRA, CDR2 YSYEKL. Trimming shortened V by 1 base and J by 8 bases, and 14 bases separated the two germline ends.

Details on this clonotype: Sequence at one end of the junction differs from germline and may be a read error. This chain uses TRBV11-3 with TRBJ2-1; 10 bases are a match to TRBD2. The CDR3 totals 16 residues. Germline V CDR1 and CDR2: SGHNT, YENEEA. The CDR3 sequence: CAVSFNQLAGLGEQSF. The CDR3 region has the DNA TGTGCCGTCAGCTTCAACCAACTAGCGGGGTTAGGTGAGCAGTCCTTC.

There are many counts of this clonotype. This sequence joins TRBV5-1 and TRBJ2-5, with 8 bases aligning to TRBD2. Germline V gene sequence: CDR1 SGHRS, CDR2 YFSETQ. J was trimmed by 7 bases and V by 5 bases; bases with no gene match: 10. CDR3 length: 14 amino acids. The CDR3 coding sequence is TGCGCCAGCAGTAGTACTAGCGGAAGGGGGACCCAGTACTTC. This encodes CASSSTSGRGTQYF.

This clonotype was detected only once. Since a much larger clone is just one base distant, this may be a read error. The chain has TRBV7-8 and TRBJ1-5, with 9 bases matching TRBD1. The V segment lost 9 bases and the J segment 3 bases; nucleotides outside the gene matches: 9. The length of the CDR3 is 15 residues. The germline CDR1 and CDR2 sequences are SGHVS and FQNEAQ. CDR3 region: CARSRTGEYNQPQHF. The CDR3 bases are TGTGCCAGGAGCAGGACAGGGGAATACAATCAGCCCCAGCATTTT.

This chain links TRBV12-3 or TRBV12-4 with TRBJ2-1; TRBD2 matches 7 bases. Trimming at V came to 6 bases and at J to 5 bases, leaving 10 bases not matched to a gene. CDR3 length equals 15 residues. CDR3 sequence (DNA): TGTGCCAGCAGATTCACAAAGCGGGACCACAATGAGCAGTTCTTC. Translation: CASRFTKRDHNEQFF.

This clonotype was counted once. The V gene is TRBV6-5, the J gene TRBJ2-5, with TRBD2 matching 8 bases. CDR1 and CDR2 from the germline V gene are MNHEY and SVGAGI. V lost 5 bases, J lost 6 bases, and 11 bases stayed unmatched. The CDR3 spans 15 residues. The CDR3 DNA reads as TGTGCCAGCAGTATTAGCGGGGAGGGGGGGAAGACCCAGTACTTC. Its translation is CASSISGEGGKTQYF.